This entry lists 5 T cell receptor beta chains sequenced from one sample in a study of siplizumab effects on memory and regulatory T cells. The protocol was immunoSEQ multiplex PCR, while the TCRdb copy is restricted to in-frame clones and leaves out a portion. The sample yields 50,000 to 55,000 clones, 93% seen once. What was sequenced was CD8+ T cells sorted from blood. These receptors came from a human donor in good health.

As to this clone: Within the sample, other DNA sequences also encode this same CDR3. This sequence joins TRBV29-1 and TRBJ2-7, with unresolved D. Deletions cut 0 bases from V and 7 bases from J, with 7 bases between. CDR3 size: 11 residues. CDR1 and CDR2 (germline): SQVTM, ANQGSEA. CDR3 protein: CSVEDLGEQYF. CDR3 DNA sequence: TGCAGCGTTGAAGATCTAGGTGAGCAGTACTTC.

This rearrangement joins TRBV5-1 to TRBJ2-7; D is perhaps TRBD2 (5 bases). The germline CDR1 and CDR2 sequences are SGHRS and YFSETQ. The CDR3 contains 14 residues. Trimming pared 0 bases from V and 3 bases from J, leaving 10 bases between. CDR3 DNA sequence: TGCGCCAGCAGCTTGGCTCGGGATAGCTACGAGCAGTACTTC. It codes for CASSLARDSYEQYF.

The V gene is TRBV30, the J gene TRBJ2-7, with D hard to call. V was clipped by 0 bases and J by 0 bases, with 6 bases between them. CDR1 GTSNPN and CDR2 SVGIG come from the germline V gene (reference sequence). CDR3 length: 13 residues. DNA for the CDR3: TGTGCCTGGAGTGTACTGGACTCCTACGAGCAGTACTTC. Its protein product is CAWSVLDSYEQYF.

The J gene is TRBJ2-5, the V gene TRBV5-1, with a possible D match to TRBD1 (5 bases). Trimming took off 0 bases at V and 4 bases at J, with 10 bases between the two ends. The CDR3 loop spans 14 amino acids. Germline-derived CDR1 and CDR2 are SGHRS and YFSETQ. Written as DNA, the CDR3 is TGCGCCAGCAGCTTGGGTCAGGGCGGAGAGACCCAGTACTTC. Protein: CASSLGQGGETQYF.

The chain is built from TRBV28 and TRBJ1-1, with D unresolved. Trimming took 3 bases from V and 2 from J, leaving 13 bases between them. This CDR3 region has 15 residues. The germline CDR1 and CDR2 sequences are MDHEN and SYDVKM. The CDR3 nucleotides read TGTGCCAGCAGTTTGCTCCAGGAGAGAAACACTGAAGCTTTCTTT. Residues: CASSLLQERNTEAFF. Together with reference TRBV28 and TRBJ1-1, the CDR3 gives the full variable domain: DVKVTQSSRYLVKRTGEKVFLECVQDMDHENMFWYRQDPGLGLRLIYFSYDVKMKEKGDIPEGYSVSREKKERFSLILESASTNQTSMYLCASSLLQERNTEAFFGQGTRLTVV.